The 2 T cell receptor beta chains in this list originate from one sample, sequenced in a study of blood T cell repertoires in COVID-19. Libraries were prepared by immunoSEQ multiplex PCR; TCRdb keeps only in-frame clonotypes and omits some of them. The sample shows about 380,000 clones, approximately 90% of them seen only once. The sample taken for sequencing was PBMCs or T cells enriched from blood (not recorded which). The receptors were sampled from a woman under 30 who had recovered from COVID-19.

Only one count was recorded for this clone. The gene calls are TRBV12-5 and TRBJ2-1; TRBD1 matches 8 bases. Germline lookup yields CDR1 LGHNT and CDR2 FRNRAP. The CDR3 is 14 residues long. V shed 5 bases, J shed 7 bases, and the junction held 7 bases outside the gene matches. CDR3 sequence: CASGKPGGRNEQFF. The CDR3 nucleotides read TGTGCTAGTGGTAAACCAGGGGGCAGGAATGAGCAGTTCTTC.

CDR3 region: CAAGPYNEQFF. In nucleotides, the CDR3 is TGTGCTGCAGGGCCTTACAATGAGCAGTTCTTC. This chain joins TRBV10-3 and TRBJ2-1; TRBD1 is a possible D gene (5 bases). The CDR3 consists of 11 residues. Germline-derived CDR1 and CDR2 are ENHRY and SYGVKD.